This TCR beta chain was sequenced in a study of STAT5B mutations in CD4+ large granular lymphocyte leukemia. V was pared by 4 bases and J by 2 bases, with 11 bases between. The germline V gene has CDR1 MRHNA and CDR2 SNTAGT. The CDR3 extends over 14 amino acids. Repertoires were generated with immunoSEQ multiplex PCR, while TCRdb's copy carries only in-frame clones and drops some. The sample yields tens of thousands of clones, roughly 79% seen once. Sequencing was performed on CD4+ T cells from blood buffy coats. The gene calls are TRBV6-4 and TRBJ2-5, with D perhaps given as TRBD1 or TRBD2 (5 bases each). The receptor was isolated from a human donor in good health. CDR3 DNA: TGTGCCAGCAGTGGATCGGGGCTGCAAGAGACCCAGTACTTC. This encodes CASSGSGLQETQYF.